The TCR beta chain described here comes from a study of vaccination effects on CD4 cells after COVID-19. Assay: immunoSEQ multiplex PCR; the TCRdb copy retains only in-frame clones and omits some. This table holds fewer than 90,000 clones, around 70% found once. A note on this clone: Antigen unknown.

Study conclusions and caveats: Convalescents' post-vaccination spike-reactive clones were chiefly new, vaccine-induced ones. Only a few convalescent patients and no early post-infection timepoints featured in the study.

Before sequencing, viral peptide pools were used by the ViraFEST assay to expand antigen-specific CD4+ T cells. With 10 to 11 days of culture completed, CD4+ T cells were isolated. A positive SARS-CoV-2 PCR test fell between March and December 2020. The culture used as the negative control contained an HIV-1 Nef peptide pool. Cells had half their medium changed to IL-2 medium on days 3 and 7. In germline, CDR1 is SGHDN, CDR2 FVKESK. There are 13 residues in the CDR3. Trimming shortened V by 5 bases and J by 3 bases, and 10 bases separated the two germline ends. Sequencing was performed on CD4+ T cells from PBMCs cultured with HIV peptides, taken before COVID-19 vaccination. Subset noted: HIV-1 Nef peptide pool negative control/reference culture. The chain combines TRBV14 with TRBJ1-2; maybe TRBD1 (5 bases). The sequence was obtained from a human donor who had a prior SARS-CoV-2 infection. CDR3 amino acids: CASSFAGDYGYTF. CDR3 nucleotides: TGTGCCAGCAGCTTCGCGGGGGACTATGGCTACACCTTC.